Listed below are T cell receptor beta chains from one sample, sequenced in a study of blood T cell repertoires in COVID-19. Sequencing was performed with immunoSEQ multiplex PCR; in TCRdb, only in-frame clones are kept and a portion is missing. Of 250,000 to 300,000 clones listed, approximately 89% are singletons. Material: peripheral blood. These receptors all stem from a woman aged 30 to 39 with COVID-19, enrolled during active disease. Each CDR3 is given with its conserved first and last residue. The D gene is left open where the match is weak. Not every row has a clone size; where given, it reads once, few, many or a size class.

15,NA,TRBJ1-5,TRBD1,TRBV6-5,TGTGCCAGCAGTTACGGGACAGGGGGCTTTCAGCCCCAGCATTTT,CASSYGTGGFQPQHF
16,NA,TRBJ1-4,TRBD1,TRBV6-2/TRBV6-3,TGTGCCAGCAGCCAGACAGGGGGGCGGGTAAGCGAAAAACTGTTTTTT,CASSQTGGRVSEKLFF
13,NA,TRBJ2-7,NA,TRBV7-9,TGTGCCAGCAGCCCCCCGGGGGCCTACGAGCAGTACTTC,CASSPPGAYEQYF
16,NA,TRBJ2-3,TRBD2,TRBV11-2,TGTGCCAGCAGCAACCAACTAGCGGGATACACAGATACGCAGTATTTT,CASSNQLAGYTDTQYF
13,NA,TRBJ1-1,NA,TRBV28,TGTGCCAGCAGTTTAGCCGGGTTTGCTGAAGCTTTCTTT,CASSLAGFAEAFF
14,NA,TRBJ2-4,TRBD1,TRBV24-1,TGTGCCACCAGTGATACCCGACAGGGGAACATTCAGTACTTC,CATSDTRQGNIQYF
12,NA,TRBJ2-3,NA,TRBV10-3,TGTGCCATGCGTTCGGAGGGAGATACGCAGTATTTT,CAMRSEGDTQYF
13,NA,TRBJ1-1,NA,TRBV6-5,TGTGCCAGCGGGGCGGACCTTAACACTGAAGCTTTCTTT,CASGADLNTEAFF
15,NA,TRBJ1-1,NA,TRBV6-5,TGTGCCAGCAGTTACACGGGACACGAGAACACTGAAGCTTTCTTT,CASSYTGHENTEAFF
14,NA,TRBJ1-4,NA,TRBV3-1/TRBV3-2,TGTGCCAGCACCCCTGGGGCTACTAATGAAAAACTGTTTTTT,CASTPGATNEKLFF
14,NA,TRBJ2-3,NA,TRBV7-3,TGTGCCAGCAGCTCTGAGGGATCAACAGATACGCAGTATTTT,CASSSEGSTDTQYF
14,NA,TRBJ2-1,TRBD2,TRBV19,TGTGCCAGTAAGCAAGCGGGAGGGTACAATGAGCAGTTCTTC,CASKQAGGYNEQFF
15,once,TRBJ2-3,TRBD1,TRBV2,TGTGCCAGCAGTTGGGACAGGGTGGAGACAGATACGCAGTATTTT,CASSWDRVETDTQYF
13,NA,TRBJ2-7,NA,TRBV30,TGTGCCTGGAGTGTGTTCCTATCCTACGAGCAGTACTTC,CAWSVFLSYEQYF
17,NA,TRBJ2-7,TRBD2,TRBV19,TGTGCCAGTAGTATCGACATTACTAGCGGGAGTCTCTACGAGCAGTACTTC,CASSIDITSGSLYEQYF
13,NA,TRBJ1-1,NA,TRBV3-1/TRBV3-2,TGTGCCAGCAGCCAAGAAGCCCCCGCTGAAGCTTTCTTT,CASSQEAPAEAFF
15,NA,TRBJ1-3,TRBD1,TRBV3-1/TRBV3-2,TGTGCCAGCAGCCAAGGACAGGGGGCTGGAAACACCATATATTTT,CASSQGQGAGNTIYF
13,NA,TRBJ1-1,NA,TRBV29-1,TGCAGCGTTGAAGGGGACTTCGTAACTGAAGCTTTCTTT,CSVEGDFVTEAFF
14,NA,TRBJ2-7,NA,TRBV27,TGTGCCAGCAGTCTCCGGTCCTTCCCCTACGAGCAGTACTTC,CASSLRSFPYEQYF
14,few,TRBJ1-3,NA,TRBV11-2,TGTGCCAGCAGCCCTAGATTCTCTGGAAACACCATATATTTT,CASSPRFSGNTIYF
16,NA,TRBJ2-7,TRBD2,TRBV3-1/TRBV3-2,TGTGCCAGCAGCGAGGGACTAGCGGAACTACTCTACGAGCAGTACTTC,CASSEGLAELLYEQYF
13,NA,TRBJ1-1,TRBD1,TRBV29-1,TGCAGCTTTCAGACAGGGCGGAACACTGAAGCTTTCTTT,CSFQTGRNTEAFF
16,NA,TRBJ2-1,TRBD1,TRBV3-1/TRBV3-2,TGTGCCAGCAGCCCGATCAGGGGGAGTGGCGACAATGAGCAGTTCTTC,CASSPIRGSGDNEQFF
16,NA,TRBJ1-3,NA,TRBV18,TGTGCCAGCTCACCACGACAGGATTCCTCTGGAAACACCATATATTTT,CASSPRQDSSGNTIYF
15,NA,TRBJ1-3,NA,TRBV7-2,TGTGCCAGCAGCTTAGATCCAGGTCCTGGAAACACCATATATTTT,CASSLDPGPGNTIYF
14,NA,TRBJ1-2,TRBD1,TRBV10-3,TGTGCCATCAACCTCGGACAGGGAGACTATGGCTACACCTTC,CAINLGQGDYGYTF
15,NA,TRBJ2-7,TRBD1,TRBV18,TGTGCCAGCTCACCAGGGACAGGGGCCACAGGGGAGCAGTACTTC,CASSPGTGATGEQYF
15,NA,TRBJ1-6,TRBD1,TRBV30,TGTGCCTGGATCCGATCAGGGGGGCTCAATTCACCCCTCCACTTT,CAWIRSGGLNSPLHF
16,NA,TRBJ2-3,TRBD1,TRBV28,TGTGCCAGCACCCCCCCCGGGACAGTGAGCACAGATACGCAGTATTTT,CASTPPGTVSTDTQYF
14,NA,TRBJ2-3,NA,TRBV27,TGTGCCAGCAGTTCCATCCTACAGGCAGATACGCAGTATTTT,CASSSILQADTQYF
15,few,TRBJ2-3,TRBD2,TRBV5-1,TGCGCCAGCAGGGTGGGGAGGGAAAGAACAGATACGCAGTATTTT,CASRVGRERTDTQYF
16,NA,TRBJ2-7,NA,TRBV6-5,TGTGCCAGCAGTTACTCAAACTATGGCACGGAATACGAGCAGTACTTC,CASSYSNYGTEYEQYF
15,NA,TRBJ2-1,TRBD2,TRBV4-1,TGCGCCAGCAGCCTTACTAGCGGGGGTAACAATGAGCAGTTCTTC,CASSLTSGGNNEQFF
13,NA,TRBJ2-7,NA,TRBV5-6,TGTGCCAGCAGCCACCGGGACACCTACGAGCAGTACTTC,CASSHRDTYEQYF
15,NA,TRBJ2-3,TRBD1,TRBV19,TGTGCCAGTAGTATAGGGACAGGGAGGACAGATACGCAGTATTTT,CASSIGTGRTDTQYF
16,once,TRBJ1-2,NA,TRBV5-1,TGCGCCAGCAGCTTGAGCCCTGAAAGGAGAGGCTATGGCTACACCTTC,CASSLSPERRGYGYTF
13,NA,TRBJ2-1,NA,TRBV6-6,TGTGCCAGCAGTTACTTTCCCGCCATCGGGCAGTTCTTC,CASSYFPAIGQFF
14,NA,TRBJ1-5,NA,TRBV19,TGTGCCAGTAGTATAGATGGGGAGAATCAGCCCCAGCATTTT,CASSIDGENQPQHF
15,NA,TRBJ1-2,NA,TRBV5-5,TGTGCCAGCAGCTTGCAGGGGCTATCTAACTATGGCTACACCTTC,CASSLQGLSNYGYTF
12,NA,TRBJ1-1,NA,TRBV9,TGTGCCAGCAGCGACGAAGGAGGGACAGCTTTCTTT,CASSDEGGTAFF
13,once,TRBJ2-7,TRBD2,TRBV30,TGTGCCTGGAATAGCGGGAGCTCCTACGAGCAGTACTTC,CAWNSGSSYEQYF
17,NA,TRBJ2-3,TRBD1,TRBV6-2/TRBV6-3,TGTGCCAGCAGTTACCCCATTACAGGGGTTACCACAGATACGCAGTATTTT,CASSYPITGVTTDTQYF
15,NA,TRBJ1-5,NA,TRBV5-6,TGTGCCAGCAGCTTGGAGAGGGTTAGCAATCAGCCCCAGCATTTT,CASSLERVSNQPQHF
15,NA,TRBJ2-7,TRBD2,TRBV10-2,TGCGCCAGCAGTGAGGTGGCTAGCGGGAGGCTCGAGCAGTACTTC,CASSEVASGRLEQYF
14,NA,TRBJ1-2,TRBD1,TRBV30,TGTGCCTGGAGTTCCCTGGGACAGGCGAGGGGAAGCACCTTC,CAWSSLGQARGSTF